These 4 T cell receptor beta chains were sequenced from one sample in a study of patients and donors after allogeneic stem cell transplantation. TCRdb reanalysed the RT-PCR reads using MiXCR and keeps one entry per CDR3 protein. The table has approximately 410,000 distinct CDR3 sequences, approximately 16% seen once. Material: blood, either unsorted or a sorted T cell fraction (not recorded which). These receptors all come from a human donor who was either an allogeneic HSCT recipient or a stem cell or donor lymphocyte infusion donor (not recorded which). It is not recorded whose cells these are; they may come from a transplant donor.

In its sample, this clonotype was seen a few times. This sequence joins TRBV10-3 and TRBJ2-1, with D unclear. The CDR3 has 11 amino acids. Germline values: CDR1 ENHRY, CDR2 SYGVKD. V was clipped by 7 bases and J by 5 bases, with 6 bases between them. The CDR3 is CAIMANNEQFF. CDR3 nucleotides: TGTGCCATCATGGCGAACAATGAGCAGTTCTTC.

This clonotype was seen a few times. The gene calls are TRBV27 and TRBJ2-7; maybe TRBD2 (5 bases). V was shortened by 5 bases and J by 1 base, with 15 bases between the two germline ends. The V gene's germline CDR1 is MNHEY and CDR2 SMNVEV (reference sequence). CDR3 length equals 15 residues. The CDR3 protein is CASSPYPGLSYEQYF. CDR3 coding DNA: TGTGCCAGCAGTCCCTACCCCGGACTTTCCTACGAGCAGTACTTC.

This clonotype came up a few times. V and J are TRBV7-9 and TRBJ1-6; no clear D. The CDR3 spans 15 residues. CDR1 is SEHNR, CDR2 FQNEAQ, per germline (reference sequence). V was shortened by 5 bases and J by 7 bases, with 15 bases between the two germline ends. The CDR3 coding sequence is TGTGCCAGCAGCCGAGTGGATGACCCGAATTCACCCCTCCACTTT. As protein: CASSRVDDPNSPLHF.

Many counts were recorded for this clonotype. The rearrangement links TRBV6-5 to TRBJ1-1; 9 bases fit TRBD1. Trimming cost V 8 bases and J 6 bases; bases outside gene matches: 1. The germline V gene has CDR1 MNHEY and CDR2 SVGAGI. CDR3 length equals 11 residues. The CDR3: CASHRGPEAFF. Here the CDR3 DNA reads TGTGCCAGCCACAGGGGGCCTGAAGCTTTCTTT.